This T cell receptor (beta chain) was documented in a study of CD8 T cells in Susac syndrome. A note on this clonotype: Its antigen is unknown.

Relapsing-remitting disease, either stable or active, was present in the treatment-naive patients who were the multiple sclerosis controls. TEMRA cells were enriched by FACS, and CD4+ and CD8+ T cells were negatively isolated. Roughly 0.45 to 1 ug RNA was reverse transcribed with random hexamers. TCRdb ran MiXCR on the immunoSEQ multiplex PCR reads and lists one entry per CDR3 protein. The sample comprises about 430,000 distinct CDR3 sequences, approximately 85% of which are singletons, and under 0.15% rests with the top ten. Study observations and caveats: As acknowledged by the study, its TCR sequencing and HLA analysis included a relatively small number of individuals.

The clonotype comes from a human donor with multiple sclerosis. Sequenced material: CD8+ T cells from PBMCs.

CDR3 sequence reads: CASSHSGGPDTQYF. The CDR3 bases are TGCGCCAGCAGCCACTCGGGGGGCCCAGATACGCAGTATTTT. The V call is TRBV4-1, the J call TRBJ2-3; D is possibly TRBD2 (7 bases). This CDR3 region has 14 residues. CDR1 and CDR2 (germline): MGHRA, YSYEKL. The V gene lost 3 bases and the J gene lost 4 bases, with 11 bases spanning the gap.